This record covers a single T cell receptor (beta chain). The antigen is not known. Trimming shortened V by 1 base and J by 6 bases, and 12 bases separated the two germline ends. From germline, CDR1 is SGHTA and CDR2 FQGTGA. This CDR3 contains 14 residues. The table came from immunoSEQ multiplex PCR; TCRdb's copy has only in-frame clones and leaves some out. Here the sample spans more than 100,000 clones, more than 85% being singletons. Second doses at about 4 or about 12 weeks were pooled. The data belong to a study of T cell responses to AZD1222 COVID-19 vaccine. Broader study findings: Unmutated regions of variants are reportedly targeted by nearly half of spike-specific TCRs. At 160-218 and 743-854, vaccine-associated CD4 TCRs were dominant, and they spanned spike. White British people made up most donors, females outnumbered males, and clonal diversity was possibly underestimated.

The sample consisted of peripheral blood, taken 28 days after the second AZD1222 dose. The TCR sequence derives from an adult who received the AZD1222 COVID-19 vaccine. The V call is TRBV7-3, the J call TRBJ1-1; no clear D. The CDR3 DNA is TGTGCCAGCAGCTTAAGAGGAACTCTGGCTGAAGCTTTCTTT. Its protein is CASSLRGTLAEAFF.